Below are 17 T cell receptor beta chains sequenced from a single sample in a study of monozygotic twins with cystic fibrosis. Data came from immunoSEQ multiplex PCR; TCRdb stores just in-frame clones and leaves some out. This table holds 30,000 to 40,000 clones, around 65% found once. The material sequenced was blood. The receptors stem from a girl aged 5-17 years with cystic fibrosis.

CDR3 region: CAWSFLSDFYNEQFF. The DNA of the CDR3 is TGTGCCTGGAGTTTTTTAAGCGATTTCTACAATGAGCAGTTCTTC. This chain links TRBV30 with TRBJ2-1; D uncertain. The V and J ends lost 2 bases and 3 bases respectively, with 14 bases between them. This CDR3 is built from 15 residues. Germline assignment: CDR1 GTSNPN and CDR2 SVGIG (reference sequence). Full variable domain (outside the CDR3, taken from reference TRBV30 and TRBJ2-1): SQTIHQWPATLVQPVGSPLSLECTVEGTSNPNLYWYRQAAGRGLQLLFYSVGIGQISSEVPQNLSASRPQDRQFILSSKKLLLSDSGFYLCAWSFLSDFYNEQFFGPGTRLTVL.

V and J are TRBV7-9 and TRBJ2-7; no clear D. Trimming took 1 base from V and 3 from J, leaving 7 bases between them. This CDR3 has 13 residues. The germline V gene encodes CDR1 SEHNR and CDR2 FQNEAQ (reference sequence). Written as DNA, the CDR3 is TGTGCCAGCAGCTTAGGGCAAAACTACGAGCAGTACTTC. Protein product: CASSLGQNYEQYF.

The J gene is TRBJ2-1, the V gene TRBV14; D is uncertain. The CDR3 has 15 amino acids. The V and J ends lost 1 base and 15 bases respectively, with 22 bases between them. Germline V gives CDR1 SGHDN, CDR2 FVKESK. The CDR3 nucleotides read TGTGCCAGCAGCCAAGTTCCCATCCCTGCTAGTTATCTGTTCTTC. Amino acids: CASSQVPIPASYLFF.

To note about this clone: An end of the junction does not agree with germline; a read error may underlie this. The V call is TRBV5-4, the J call TRBJ2-1; no firm D call. The length of the CDR3 is 14 residues. Germline V CDR1 and CDR2: SGHNT, YYREEE (reference sequence). The CDR3 loop reads CASSQWPMRNEQFF. The CDR3 DNA sequence: TGCGCCAGCAGCCAATGGCCCATGAGGAATGAGCAGTTCTTC. The entire variable domain, with the rest obtained from reference TRBV5-4 and TRBJ2-1, is as follows: ETGVTQSPTHLIKTRGQQVTLRCSSQSGHNTVSWYQQALGQGPQFIFQYYREEENGRGNFPPRFSGLQFPNYSSELNVNALELDDSALYLCASSQWPMRNEQFFGPGTRLTVL.

V usage is TRBV5-4 and J usage is TRBJ2-1; possible D gene TRBD1, 6 bases. Trimming took off 5 bases at V and 8 bases at J, with 23 bases between the two ends. Germline CDR1 reads SGHNT; CDR2 reads YYREEE (reference sequence). CDR3 length equals 16 residues. As DNA, the CDR3 is TGTGCCAGCAGTCGCGATCACAACTCAGGGGCTTATGAGCAGTTCTTC. Amino acids: CASSRDHNSGAYEQFF.

The rearrangement links TRBV7-9 to TRBJ2-3, with D possibly being TRBD1 (6 bases). Trimming took off 6 bases at V and 5 bases at J, with 15 bases between the two ends. CDR3 size: 14 residues. CDR1 and CDR2 (germline): SEHNR, FQNEAQ (reference sequence). The CDR3 DNA follows: TGTGCCAGCAGGCTAGGGGGAGTTATAGATACGCAGTATTTT. The encoded protein is CASRLGGVIDTQYF.

DNA for the CDR3: TGCAGCGTTGAAGAGGCGGGGGATGGCTACACCTTC. This gives the protein CSVEEAGDGYTF. The genes are TRBV29-1 and TRBJ1-2; TRBD1 might be the D (5 bases). The CDR3 totals 12 residues. V lost 0 bases and J lost 6, with 8 bases in between. Germline V lookup: CDR1 SQVTM, CDR2 ANQGSEA.

The V call is TRBV2, the J call TRBJ2-1, with TRBD1 matching over 9 bases. Germline V gene data show CDR1 as SNHLY and CDR2 as FYNNEI. The junction had 8 bases not matched to a gene; V was cut back by 11 bases and J by 9 bases. The CDR3 spans 12 residues. The CDR3 loop reads CAGCTGGTEQFF. CDR3 in DNA: TGTGCCGGATGTACAGGGGGCACTGAGCAGTTCTTC.

The V gene is TRBV7-2, the J gene TRBJ2-3; weak D call: TRBD1 (5 bases). CDR1 and CDR2 from the germline V gene are SGHTA and FQGNSA. The CDR3 sequence is 17 residues long. Trimming pared 5 bases from V and 0 bases from J, leaving 18 bases between. The CDR3 protein is CASSPEGATSSTDTQYF. DNA for the CDR3: TGTGCCAGCAGCCCGGAAGGGGCTACCTCTAGCACAGATACGCAGTATTTT.

In its sample, this clone was seen a few times. This rearrangement joins TRBV19 to TRBJ1-1, with D unclear. Germline V gene lookup returns CDR1 LNHDA and CDR2 SQIVND (reference sequence). The CDR3 runs 11 residues. V was shortened by 6 bases and J by 8 bases, with 10 bases between the two germline ends. This chain's CDR3 is CASRTTAEAFF. Here the CDR3 DNA reads TGTGCCAGTAGAACAACGGCCGAAGCTTTCTTT.

The chain recombines TRBV7-2 with TRBJ2-7; TRBD2 matches 8 bases. J lost 4 bases, V lost 5 bases, and 10 bases had no gene match. Germline V gene sequence: CDR1 SGHTA, CDR2 FQGNSA. CDR3 size: 15 residues. The CDR3 region is CASSHGGGAGYEQYF. The CDR3 coding sequence is TGTGCCAGCAGCCACGGGGGGGGCGCGGGTTACGAGCAGTACTTC.

This chain joins TRBV18 and TRBJ2-6, with 10 bases aligning to TRBD1. Germline CDR1 KGHSH, CDR2 LQKENI. The V segment lost 4 bases and the J segment 0 bases; nucleotides outside the gene matches: 6. The CDR3 loop spans 18 amino acids. The CDR3 region is CASSHGQGGISGANVLTF. CDR3 DNA sequence: TGTGCCAGCTCACACGGACAGGGGGGAATCTCTGGGGCCAACGTCCTGACTTTC. Full variable domain (missing parts from reference TRBV18 and TRBJ2-6): NAGVMQNPRHLVRRRGQEARLRCSPMKGHSHVYWYRQLPEEGLKFMVYLQKENIIDESGMPKERFSAEFPKEGPSILRIQQVVRGDSAAYFCASSHGQGGISGANVLTFGAGSRLTVL.

The chain employs TRBV5-1 and TRBJ2-6, with D unresolved. Germline CDR1 is SGHRS and CDR2 is YFSETQ. The CDR3 covers 15 residues. Trimming shortened V by 4 bases and J by 2 bases, and 10 bases separated the two germline ends. CDR3 DNA sequence: TGCGCCAGCAGCCAGACGATAACTGGGGCCAACGTCCTGACTTTC. This sequence encodes CASSQTITGANVLTF.

This clone was seen only a few times. The J gene is TRBJ1-1, the V gene TRBV11-3; D remains unclear. CDR3 length: 16 residues. Trimming took 9 bases from V and 1 from J, leaving 21 bases between them. In germline, CDR1 is SGHNT, CDR2 YENEEA. The CDR3 is CASSTLPQVPNTEAFF. The CDR3 DNA reads as TGTGCCAGTTCTACACTACCCCAGGTGCCGAACACTGAAGCTTTCTTT.

The chain combines TRBV2 with TRBJ2-5, with D hard to call. Germline CDR1 is SNHLY and CDR2 is FYNNEI. This CDR3 comprises 11 residues. The V gene lost 4 bases and the J gene lost 5 bases, with 5 bases spanning the gap. The CDR3 DNA follows: TGTGCCAGCAGTGTAGGCGAGACCCAGTACTTC. This gives the protein CASSVGETQYF.

J is TRBJ1-2 and V is TRBV27; a weak D match, TRBD1 (5 bases). The CDR3 covers 14 residues. In germline, CDR1 is MNHEY, CDR2 SMNVEV (reference sequence). V lost 5 bases, J lost 4 bases, and 14 bases lay in between. The CDR3 nucleotides are TGTGCCAGCAGTCACGAAAGGGGCCTCTATGGCTACACCTTC. This sequence encodes CASSHERGLYGYTF.

The rearrangement joins TRBV18 to TRBJ1-5, with D maybe TRBD1 (5 bases). Germline V gene data show CDR1 as KGHSH and CDR2 as LQKENI. V lost 6 bases to trimming and J lost 7 bases, with 16 bases between them. The CDR3 consists of 14 residues. The CDR3: CASSPTQDSQPQHF. As DNA, the CDR3 is TGTGCCAGCTCCCCGACTCAAGACAGCCAGCCCCAGCATTTT.